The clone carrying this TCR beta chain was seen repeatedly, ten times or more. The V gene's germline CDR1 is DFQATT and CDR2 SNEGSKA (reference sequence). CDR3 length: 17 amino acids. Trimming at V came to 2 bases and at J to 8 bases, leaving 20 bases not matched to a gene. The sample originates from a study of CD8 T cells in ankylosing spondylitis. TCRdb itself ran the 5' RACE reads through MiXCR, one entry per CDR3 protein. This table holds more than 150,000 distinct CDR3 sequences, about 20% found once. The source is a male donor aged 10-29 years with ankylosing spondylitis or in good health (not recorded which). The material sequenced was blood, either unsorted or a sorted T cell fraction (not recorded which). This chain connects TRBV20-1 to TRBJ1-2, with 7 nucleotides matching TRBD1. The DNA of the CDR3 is TGCAGTGCTAGAAATGGAATTGGTGACAGGGCAATAGAGGGCTACACCTTC. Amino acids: CSARNGIGDRAIEGYTF.